This T cell receptor (beta chain) was identified during a study of molecular identifiers for immune sequencing clone quantification. Worth noting for this clonotype: The antigen is undetermined.

This CDR3 is built from 12 residues. Looked up from germline, CDR1 is LGHDT and CDR2 is YNNKEL (reference sequence). Trimming stripped 3 bases from V and 7 bases from J, with 7 bases between. Study-wide points: Clonotypes topping 20 RNA copies carried over 97% of effector molecules but under 1% of naive ones. Spiked TCR RNA from one Jurkat cell reportedly showed up when mixed among around 1 million naive cells.

TCRdb recomputed calls from the PCR reads with MiXCR, one row per CDR3 protein. The sample consists of tens of thousands of distinct CDR3 sequences, around a quarter of them appearing once. The clonotype comes from a human donor in good health. Some libraries in this study had Jurkat cell RNA spiked in. The sequencing input was naive CD8+ T cells from blood, with Jurkat cell RNA spiked in. Sample subset: FACS-sorted CD8+CD4-CCR7+CD45RA+ naive T cells. This chain connects TRBV3-1 to TRBJ2-1; no definite D call. As DNA, the CDR3 is TGTGCCAGCAGCCAGCTTCAAAATGAGCAGTTCTTC. It encodes CASSQLQNEQFF.